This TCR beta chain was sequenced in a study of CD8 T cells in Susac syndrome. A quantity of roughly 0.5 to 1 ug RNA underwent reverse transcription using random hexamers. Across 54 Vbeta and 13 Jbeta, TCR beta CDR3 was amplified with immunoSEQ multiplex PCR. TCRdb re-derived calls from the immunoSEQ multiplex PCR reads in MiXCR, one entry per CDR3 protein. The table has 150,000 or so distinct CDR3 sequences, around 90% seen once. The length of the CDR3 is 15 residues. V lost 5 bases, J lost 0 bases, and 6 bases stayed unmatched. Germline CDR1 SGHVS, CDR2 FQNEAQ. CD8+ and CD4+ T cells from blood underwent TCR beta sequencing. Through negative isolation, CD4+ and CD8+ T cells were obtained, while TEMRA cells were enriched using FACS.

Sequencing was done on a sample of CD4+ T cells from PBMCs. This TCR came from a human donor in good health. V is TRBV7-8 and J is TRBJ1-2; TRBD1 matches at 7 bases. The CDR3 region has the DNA TGTGCCAGCAGCCCCCGGGACAGAGCTAACTATGGCTACACCTTC. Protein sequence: CASSPRDRANYGYTF.